One sample yielded the 16 T cell receptor beta chains listed below, sequenced in a study of blood T cell repertoires in COVID-19. Clones were sequenced by immunoSEQ multiplex PCR, and TCRdb holds only the in-frame ones, with some missing. The table records fewer than 35,000 clones, around nine tenths of them present only once. The specimen was peripheral blood. The source of these receptors is a man aged 65 to 85 with active COVID-19.

About this clone itself: Compared with germline, one end of the junction differs, possibly owing to a read error. This chain's CDR3 is CASTYRSPWETQYF. CDR3 in DNA: TGTGCCAGCACTTACAGGAGCCCGTGGGAGACCCAGTACTTC. The V and J genes are TRBV6-2 or TRBV6-3 and TRBJ2-5; TRBD1 is a possible D gene (5 bases). The V gene's germline CDR1 is MNHEY and CDR2 SVGEGT. The CDR3 runs to 14 residues.

The rearrangement joins TRBV6-1 to TRBJ2-5, with D perhaps matching TRBD1 (6 bases). This CDR3 has 14 amino acids. Germline CDR1 is MNHNS and CDR2 is SASEGT. Trimming took 1 base from V and 7 from J, leaving 13 bases between them. For the CDR3, the DNA is TGTGCCAGCAGTGAAGGCGTCCTAGGGGGGACCCAGTACTTC. Its protein product is CASSEGVLGGTQYF.

V is TRBV5-1 and J is TRBJ2-2, with TRBD1 matching over 9 bases. V dropped 3 bases and J dropped 3; count of bases not matched to a gene: 3. The CDR3 has 15 residues. Germline V gives CDR1 SGHRS, CDR2 YFSETQ. For the CDR3, the DNA is TGCGCCAGCAGCTCCCGACAGGGGGACACCGGGGAGCTGTTTTTT. Its translation: CASSSRQGDTGELFF.

The V gene is TRBV11-2, the J gene TRBJ2-1, with 8 bases that match TRBD2. The CDR3 runs to 16 residues. V trimming: 4 bases; J trimming: 8 bases; junction bases outside the gene matches: 13. Germline V CDR1 and CDR2: SGHAT, FQNNGV. The CDR3 DNA reads as TGTGCCAGCAGCTCACAGAAACGGGGGGGCCGCGATGAGCAGTTCTTC. This gives the protein CASSSQKRGGRDEQFF.

CDR3 coding DNA: TGTGCCAGCCCCAGGCCCAGGAACACTGAAGCTTTCTTT. This sequence encodes CASPRPRNTEAFF. The rearrangement joins TRBV7-3 to TRBJ1-1; D ambiguous. V lost 8 bases, J lost 1 base, and 11 bases lay in between. This CDR3 region has 13 residues. Germline CDR1 reads SGHTA; CDR2 reads FQGTGA.

The chain has TRBV4-3 and TRBJ2-3, with D possibly being TRBD2 (7 bases). Trimming removed 0 bases from V and 0 bases from J, with 16 bases in between. This CDR3 has 18 amino acids. Germline CDR1 LGHNA, CDR2 YSLEER. Here the CDR3 reads CASSQDRQRGASTDTQYF. Here the CDR3 DNA reads TGCGCCAGCAGCCAAGATCGTCAACGGGGGGCTAGCACAGATACGCAGTATTTT.

The rearrangement joins TRBV5-6 to TRBJ1-2; TRBD1 matches at 7 bases. Germline-derived CDR1 and CDR2 are SGHDT and YYEEEE. V was pared by 3 bases and J by 8 bases, with 7 bases of the junction left unmatched. This CDR3 has 13 amino acids. The CDR3 bases are TGTGCCAGCAGCTCTGACAGGGCCGGAGGCTACACCTTC. Protein: CASSSDRAGGYTF.

V and J are TRBV2 and TRBJ1-1, with a weak D call TRBD1 (6 bases). Trimming shortened V by 4 bases and J by 2 bases, and 8 bases separated the two germline ends. The germline gives CDR1 SNHLY, CDR2 FYNNEI. CDR3 length: 13 amino acids. This chain's CDR3 is CASSVRGNTEAFF. For the CDR3, the DNA is TGTGCCAGCAGTGTCAGGGGAAACACTGAAGCTTTCTTT.

In DNA, the CDR3 is TGTGCCAGCAGCCCCCGGCGGGCTAGGGGAAACACCATATATTTT. This encodes CASSPRRARGNTIYF. This chain joins TRBV13 and TRBJ1-3; D remains unclear. The CDR3 runs 15 residues. Trimming pared 5 bases from V and 4 bases from J, leaving 15 bases between. Germline V lookup: CDR1 PRHDT, CDR2 FYEKMQ (reference sequence).

This clone was seen only once. The chain combines TRBV7-2 with TRBJ2-7; TRBD2 aligns across 11 bases. From germline, CDR1 is SGHTA and CDR2 FQGNSA. The CDR3 totals 14 residues. Trimming at V came to 6 bases and at J to 3 bases, leaving 4 bases not matched to a gene. The CDR3, as DNA: TGTGCCAGCAGTTTGACTAGCGGGGACTACGAGCAGTACTTC. Translating it yields CASSLTSGDYEQYF.

The rearrangement uses TRBV11-2 and TRBJ1-2, with D possibly matching TRBD1 (6 bases). CDR1 SGHAT and CDR2 FQNNGV come from the germline V gene. This CDR3 is 14 amino acids long. V was pared by 5 bases and J by 0 bases, with 10 bases between. The CDR3 nucleotides are TGTGCCAGCAGCGAAGACAGGACTAACTATGGCTACACCTTC. Encoded protein: CASSEDRTNYGYTF.

This clone came up once. The V gene is TRBV15, the J gene TRBJ1-5; tentative D call: TRBD1 (5 bases). The V gene's germline CDR1 is LNHNV and CDR2 YYDKDF (reference sequence). The CDR3 spans 15 residues. V was clipped by 1 base and J by 3 bases, with 10 bases between them. The CDR3 reads CATSRGQRSNQPQHF. CDR3 DNA sequence: TGTGCCACCAGCAGAGGACAGAGATCCAATCAGCCCCAGCATTTT.

As DNA, the CDR3 is TGTGCCAGCAGTTATCGAGGCGGGGGTAATTCACCCCTCCACTTT. Translation: CASSYRGGGNSPLHF. The chain is built from TRBV6-2 or TRBV6-3 and TRBJ1-6, with D perhaps TRBD1 (5 bases). Germline V gene lookup returns CDR1 MNHEY and CDR2 SVGEGT. The CDR3 has 15 residues. Trimming stripped 3 bases from V and 6 bases from J, with 12 bases between.

This chain links TRBV6-5 with TRBJ1-5; no clear D. The germline V gene has CDR1 MNHEY and CDR2 SVGAGI. This CDR3 has 11 amino acids. V was clipped by 6 bases and J by 4 bases, with 4 bases between them. CDR3 nucleotide sequence: TGTGCCAGCAGCCCGAATCAGCCCCAGCATTTT. Amino acids: CASSPNQPQHF.

This chain uses TRBV11-2 with TRBJ2-2; a weak D match, TRBD1 (5 bases). The CDR3 sequence is 15 residues long. The V gene's germline CDR1 is SGHAT and CDR2 FQNNGV. V gave up 0 bases and J gave up 6 bases, with 11 bases separating them. CDR3 DNA: TGTGCCAGCAGCTTAGATAGGGGCAGGGCCGGGGAGCTGTTTTTT. Translated: CASSLDRGRAGELFF.

The chain employs TRBV27 and TRBJ1-1; D is perhaps TRBD1 (6 bases). Trimming cost V 6 bases and J 1 base, with 9 bases left between them. Germline V gives CDR1 MNHEY, CDR2 SMNVEV (reference sequence). The CDR3 sequence is 13 residues long. This chain's CDR3 is CASRQGRNTEAFF. The CDR3 nucleotides are TGTGCCAGCAGACAGGGAAGGAACACTGAAGCTTTCTTT.